The rows below give T cell receptor beta chains drawn from one sample of a study of blood T cell repertoires in COVID-19. Assay: immunoSEQ multiplex PCR; the TCRdb copy retains only in-frame clones and omits some. The table shows about 39,000 clones, with about 90% occurring only once. The sequencing input was peripheral blood. The receptors shown here come from a man aged 60 to 75 with acute or convalescent COVID-19. CDR3s include the opening cysteine and the closing phenylalanine or tryptophan. A D gene is named only where the DNA matches it firmly. Rows give clone size only sometimes, using once, few, many, or a class for an expanded clone.

cdr3_aa,cdr3_nt,clone_size,d_call,v_call,j_call
CAIGFRDHGELFF,TGTGCCATCGGGTTTCGGGATCACGGGGAGCTGTTTTTT,.,.,TRBV10-3,TRBJ2-2
CASANRRDSNEQFF,TGTGCCAGCGCCAATAGAAGGGACAGCAATGAGCAGTTCTTC,once,TRBD1,TRBV28,TRBJ2-1
CASSLAGTASYEQYF,TGTGCCAGCAGCTTGGCCGGGACTGCATCCTACGAGCAGTACTTC,.,.,TRBV13,TRBJ2-7
CASSFPRASGSSYEQYF,TGTGCCAGCAGTTTCCCTCGGGCTAGCGGGAGCTCCTACGAGCAGTACTTC,once,TRBD2,TRBV28,TRBJ2-7
CASSVRDSALDSPLHF,TGTGCCAGCAGCGTTAGGGACAGTGCCTTGGATTCACCCCTCCACTTT,.,TRBD1,TRBV7-8,TRBJ1-6
CASSLGSSYEQYF,TGTGCCAGCAGTTTAGGCAGCTCCTACGAGCAGTACTTC,.,.,TRBV28,TRBJ2-7
CASSQETGSVEAFF,TGTGCCAGCAGCCAAGAGACAGGGTCTGTTGAAGCTTTCTTT,.,TRBD1,TRBV3-1/TRBV3-2,TRBJ1-1
CASSFRDSSYEQYF,TGCGCCAGCAGTTTCCGGGACAGCTCCTACGAGCAGTACTTC,.,TRBD1,TRBV10-2,TRBJ2-7
CAIRGTSEIAYNEQFF,TGTGCCATCAGAGGGACTAGCGAGATCGCCTACAATGAGCAGTTCTTC,.,TRBD2,TRBV10-3,TRBJ2-1
CASSRFEQGNTEAFF,TGTGCCAGCTCACGTTTCGAACAGGGGAACACTGAAGCTTTCTTT,once,.,TRBV18,TRBJ1-1
CASSRRLAGLTDTQYF,TGTGCCAGCAGCCGACGACTAGCGGGACTCACAGATACGCAGTATTTT,.,TRBD2,TRBV5-4,TRBJ2-3
CASRGVSSYNSPLHF,TGTGCCAGCAGGGGAGTAAGCTCCTATAATTCACCCCTCCACTTT,.,.,TRBV11-2,TRBJ1-6
CASSLSSAGDYGYTF,TGTGCCAGCAGCCTTTCCTCGGCGGGGGACTATGGCTACACCTTC,.,.,TRBV28,TRBJ1-2
CSVPPGLAGGLTYEQFF,TGCAGCGTTCCTCCGGGACTAGCGGGAGGGCTTACGTATGAGCAGTTCTTC,.,TRBD2,TRBV29-1,TRBJ2-1
CASTRSGGPETQYF,TGTGCCAGCACCCGGAGCGGTGGGCCAGAGACCCAGTACTTC,.,.,TRBV25-1,TRBJ2-5
CASSPGRTYEQYF,TGTGCCAGCAGCCCTGGCCGAACCTACGAGCAGTACTTC,.,.,TRBV14,TRBJ2-7
CASSKAGREWYNEQFF,TGTGCCAGCAGCAAAGCTGGGCGGGAGTGGTACAATGAGCAGTTCTTC,.,.,TRBV21-1,TRBJ2-1
CASKPQNYGYTF,TGTGCCAGCAAGCCACAGAACTATGGCTACACCTTC,few,.,TRBV28,TRBJ1-2
CASSLRDIRLSNYGYTF,TGTGCCAGCTCACTCCGGGACATCAGGTTGTCTAACTATGGCTACACCTTC,.,.,TRBV18,TRBJ1-2
CASSFLGGEGSFF,TGTGCCAGCAGTTTTTTAGGTGGGGAGGGATCTTTCTTT,.,.,TRBV27,TRBJ1-1
CASSRDYSGELFF,TGCGCCAGCAGTCGGGACTATTCCGGGGAGCTGTTTTTT,.,TRBD2,TRBV10-2,TRBJ2-2
CASSSGQGRANQPQHF,TGTGCCAGTAGTTCTGGGCAGGGTCGAGCTAATCAGCCCCAGCATTTT,few,.,TRBV19,TRBJ1-5
CASSLGLGAAFGTDTQYF,TGTGCCAGCAGTTTAGGCCTAGGGGCGGCCTTCGGCACAGATACGCAGTATTTT,.,.,TRBV28,TRBJ2-3
CASSIGRANEKLFF,TGCGCCAGCTCGATAGGGAGAGCTAATGAAAAACTGTTTTTT,.,.,TRBV5-1,TRBJ1-4
CASSVDRLNTGELFF,TGTGCTAGCAGCGTGGACAGGCTCAACACCGGGGAGCTGTTTTTT,.,TRBD1,TRBV7-7,TRBJ2-2
CSATGDSYEQYF,TGCAGCGCGACAGGGGACTCCTACGAGCAGTACTTC,.,TRBD1,TRBV29-1,TRBJ2-7
CASRSSRQMNTEAFF,TGTGCCAGCAGATCCTCTAGGCAGATGAACACTGAAGCTTTCTTT,.,.,TRBV6-5,TRBJ1-1
CATSDQGARETQYF,TGTGCCACCAGTGACCAGGGGGCCCGGGAGACCCAGTACTTC,.,TRBD1,TRBV24-1,TRBJ2-5
CASSVLAGGGSYNEQFF,TGTGCCAGCAGCGTCTTAGCGGGAGGGGGGTCCTACAATGAGCAGTTCTTC,.,TRBD2,TRBV9,TRBJ2-1
CASSSGLAGGTDTQYF,TGCGCCAGCAGCTCAGGACTAGCGGGAGGTACAGATACGCAGTATTTT,.,TRBD2,TRBV5-1,TRBJ2-3
CASRIRTSGIYEQYF,TGTGCCAGCAGAATAAGGACTAGCGGCATCTACGAGCAGTACTTC,.,TRBD2,TRBV28,TRBJ2-7
CASSRAGTGYTGELFF,TGCGCCAGCAGCCGAGCCGGGACAGGATACACCGGGGAGCTGTTTTTT,.,TRBD1,TRBV5-1,TRBJ2-2
CATSDTTGQGDGYTF,TGTGCCACCAGTGATACGACTGGACAGGGGGATGGCTACACCTTC,.,TRBD1,TRBV24-1,TRBJ1-2
CASSLRGQNINYGYTF,TGTGCCAGCAGTTTAAGGGGGCAGAACATTAACTATGGCTACACCTTC,.,TRBD1,TRBV28,TRBJ1-2
CASSVLGQGDNEQFF,TGTGCCAGCAGCGTATTGGGCCAGGGTGACAATGAGCAGTTCTTC,few,.,TRBV9,TRBJ2-1
CASSPYRTGPETQYF,TGCGCCAGCAGCCCATACCGGACAGGGCCAGAGACCCAGTACTTC,.,TRBD1,TRBV5-1,TRBJ2-5